One T cell receptor (beta chain) is described in this entry. Its specificity is not known. This specimen comes from a study of CD8 T cells in ankylosing spondylitis. TCRdb reprocessed the 5' RACE reads with MiXCR, giving one entry per CDR3 protein. The profile shows over 75,000 distinct CDR3 sequences, 7.5% to 9% of them singletons. Findings and limits, study-wide: Ankylosing spondylitis blood seemed to carry a telltale TCR beta motif made of about 8 highly homologous variants.

V dropped 5 bases and J dropped 2; count of bases not matched to a gene: 9. Germline-derived CDR1 and CDR2 are DFQATT and SNEGSKA (reference sequence). This CDR3 contains 14 residues. The chain recombines TRBV20-1 with TRBJ2-7, with TRBD1 matching over 7 bases. This clonotype was sampled from a male donor with ankylosing spondylitis or in good health (not recorded which). The sequenced sample consisted of blood, either unsorted or a sorted T cell fraction (not recorded which). The CDR3 DNA sequence: TGCAGTGCTTCACGACAGGGTATTCCCTACGAGCAGTACTTC. It is translated as CSASRQGIPYEQYF.